This is a list of T cell receptor beta chains from one sample in a study of blood T cells in healthy people across ages. From the 5' RACE reads, TCRdb called clonotypes with MiXCR, one entry per CDR3 protein. The sample carries around 820,000 distinct CDR3 sequences, roughly 25% recorded once. The same sample was also used in a study of T cells of mothers and their children.

The sequenced sample was blood. The receptor source for this set is a boy younger than 18 in good health. CDR3s include the opening cysteine and the closing phenylalanine or tryptophan. The D gene is left open where the match is weak. Not all rows give a size; the values are once, few, many and, for expanded clones, a class.

TGTGCCAGCAGTTACTCTGGGCAAGGAAAGGGATTT,CASSYSGQGKGF,few,NA,TRBJ2-3,TRBV6-2/TRBV6-3
TGTGCCAGCAGCGGCGGGAGGGCCCGTGATACGCAGTATTTT,CASSGGRARDTQYF,few,NA,TRBJ2-3,TRBV21-1
TGCAGTGCTTTGGAACAGGGGGCGCGGGGAAACATTCAGTACTTC,CSALEQGARGNIQYF,many,TRBD1,TRBJ2-4,TRBV20-1
TGTGCCAGCAGCCCCTCCCTAGCGGGTCTTTACAATGAGCAGTTCTTC,CASSPSLAGLYNEQFF,few,TRBD2,TRBJ2-1,TRBV3-1
TGTGCCATCGGGGGTACCAGCTCTGGGGCCAACGTCCTGACTTTC,CAIGGTSSGANVLTF,few,NA,TRBJ2-6,TRBV10-3
TGTGCCAGCAGCCAAGATGGTTACAACACTGAAGCTTTCTTT,CASSQDGYNTEAFF,NA,NA,TRBJ1-1,TRBV3-1
TGTGCCAGCAGTTTCCGGTACCCCGGGGAGCTGTTTTTT,CASSFRYPGELFF,NA,NA,TRBJ2-2,TRBV28
TGTGCCAGCAGCATGGGCAGGATAGGGACCCAGTACTTC,CASSMGRIGTQYF,NA,NA,TRBJ2-5,TRBV7-2
TGTGCCAGCACCCTAAGGGGTTACACAGATACGCAGTATTTT,CASTLRGYTDTQYF,NA,NA,TRBJ2-3,TRBV7-2
TGTGCCAGCAGCAAAGAGACAGGGGGCCCAGAGAACACTGAAGCTTTCTTT,CASSKETGGPENTEAFF,NA,NA,TRBJ1-1,TRBV21-1
TGCAGCGTTGAATTAAGCAGGGACGAAAAACTGTTTTTT,CSVELSRDEKLFF,NA,NA,TRBJ1-4,TRBV29-1
TGCAGCACACGGGGACTAGCGTTCTACGAGCAGTACTTC,CSTRGLAFYEQYF,few,TRBD2,TRBJ2-7,TRBV20-1
TGTGCCAGCAGCTTACCCTACCGGAGCACCGGGGAGCTGTTTTTT,CASSLPYRSTGELFF,few,NA,TRBJ2-2,TRBV7-6
TGCAGTGCGCAACTTGACAGGGGGCTCTACGAGCAGTACTTC,CSAQLDRGLYEQYF,few,TRBD1,TRBJ2-7,TRBV20-1
TGTGCCAGCAGTGATTTCGGGAGCTACGAGCAGTACTTC,CASSDFGSYEQYF,few,NA,TRBJ2-7,TRBV2
TGCAGCGTTTCGGGGACAGGAGGAAACTATGGCTACACCTTC,CSVSGTGGNYGYTF,NA,TRBD1,TRBJ1-2,TRBV29-1
TGTGCCAGCGGACTATCCCCCTGGGAGCAGTACTTC,CASGLSPWEQYF,many,NA,TRBJ2-7,TRBV6-2/TRBV6-3
TGTGCCAGCAGCTTAACAGACGGACTAGCGGGAGAACAAGAGACCCAGTACTTC,CASSLTDGLAGEQETQYF,few,TRBD2,TRBJ2-5,TRBV5-5
TGTGCCAGCAGCCCGCTGATGGCGGGGGAGCAGTACTTC,CASSPLMAGEQYF,many,NA,TRBJ2-7,TRBV7-2
TGCAGTGCTAGAGATCCGGAAAAACTGTTTTTT,CSARDPEKLFF,NA,NA,TRBJ1-4,TRBV20-1
TGTGCCAGCAGCTCCGGACTAGCGGGAGTTTTAGATACGCAGTATTTT,CASSSGLAGVLDTQYF,NA,TRBD2,TRBJ2-3,TRBV12-3/TRBV12-4
TGTGCCACCAGTGATTCTGGCAGGGCCCACAATCAGCCCCAGCATTTT,CATSDSGRAHNQPQHF,few,NA,TRBJ1-5,TRBV24-1
TGTGCCAGCAGCGCAGGGGCAGCTTACTACGAGCAGTACTTC,CASSAGAAYYEQYF,NA,NA,TRBJ2-7,TRBV11-1
TGTGCCAGCAGCTCCTACCCTCTAGCGGGGGCTTGGGATACGCAGTATTTT,CASSSYPLAGAWDTQYF,NA,TRBD2,TRBJ2-3,TRBV7-2
TGTGCCAGCAACCCCCGGAGCATTTTTCTGAATGAGCAGTTCTTC,CASNPRSIFLNEQFF,NA,NA,TRBJ2-1,TRBV6-5
TGTGCCAGCAGTTTAGGTCCAGGGGGCGGCCATGAGCAGTTCTTC,CASSLGPGGGHEQFF,NA,TRBD1,TRBJ2-1,TRBV28
TGTGCCAGCAGCCTGAATGGTGGTGCCGATGAGCAGTTCTTC,CASSLNGGADEQFF,NA,NA,TRBJ2-1,TRBV7-8
TGCGCCAGCAGCCACGAGGCCAGGAGTACTGAAGCTTCCTTT,CASSHEARSTEASF,NA,NA,TRBJ1-1,TRBV5-1
TGCGCCAGCAGCCAAGAACCAGCGCCGAACACTGAAGCTGTCTTT,CASSQEPAPNTEAVF,few,NA,TRBJ1-1,TRBV4-3
TGTGCCAGCAGTGTGAGGACTAGCGGTAACAATGAGCAGTTCTTC,CASSVRTSGNNEQFF,few,TRBD2,TRBJ2-1,TRBV12-3/TRBV12-4
TGTGCCAGCAGTGGAATACTAGCGAGCTCCTACAATGAGCAGTTCTTC,CASSGILASSYNEQFF,NA,TRBD2,TRBJ2-1,TRBV6-1